Here is one T cell receptor (beta chain) with its context. In the original analysis: Cell counts per sample came from amplifying reference gene primers. Libraries were prepared by immunoSEQ multiplex PCR; TCRdb keeps only in-frame clonotypes and omits some of them. That table gives V, J and clone size, and the DNA gave D and trimming. In the table there are 75,000 to 90,000 clones, around 80% of which are singletons. The germline gives CDR1 MNHEY, CDR2 SVGAGI. This CDR3 comprises 14 residues. Trimming left V 4 bases short and J 3 bases short, with 12 bases between. This specimen belongs to a study of blood T cell repertoires in COVID-19. Study-level background: Samples representing acute and convalescent COVID-19 were sourced from the United States, Italy and Spain. The analysed material was cDNA or gDNA that came from T cells, B-cell-depleted T cells, or PBMCs.

The clonotype was recovered from a woman aged 40 to 50 with active or convalescent COVID-19. The chain has TRBV6-5 and TRBJ1-2; the D gene is possibly TRBD1 (6 bases). Sequencing was carried out using peripheral blood. CDR3 amino acids: CASSSTWTDYGYTF. DNA of the CDR3: TGTGCCAGCAGTTCCACTTGGACAGACTATGGCTACACCTTC.